This T cell receptor beta chain was captured by sequencing in a study of T cells in Graves' hyperthyroidism and ophthalmopathy. Study summary: Sampling of peripheral blood happened at initial diagnosis, prior to any treatment. Notes on the study in general: Ophthalmopathy was predicted by the model a median of roughly 6.6 months ahead of onset.

This clonotype came up once. What it recognizes is unknown. CDR3 size: 16 residues. The ends were cut back, 3 bases at V and 0 bases at J, with 13 bases in the middle. Germline V CDR1 and CDR2: SGDLS, YYNGEE. Graves' hyperthyroidism is called stable when ophthalmopathy does not progress within 18 months. 8.5 to 10 ml of fresh peripheral blood supplied the PBMCs. TCR beta CDR3 region amplification was performed from RNA transcripts. Using the HTBI primer set, a first-round RT-PCR was run on the TCR CDR3. TCRdb reprocessed the multiplex PCR reads with MiXCR, giving one entry per CDR3 protein. The sample includes fewer than 800,000 distinct CDR3 sequences, about 17% of them seen just once.

The TCR originated in a man aged 18-30 years with Graves' hyperthyroidism. Input material: blood. The V call is TRBV9, the J call TRBJ1-3, with D maybe TRBD1 (5 bases). The CDR3 reads CASSARDSDSGNTIYF. The CDR3 bases are TGTGCCAGCAGCGCACGGGACTCCGACTCTGGAAACACCATATATTTT.